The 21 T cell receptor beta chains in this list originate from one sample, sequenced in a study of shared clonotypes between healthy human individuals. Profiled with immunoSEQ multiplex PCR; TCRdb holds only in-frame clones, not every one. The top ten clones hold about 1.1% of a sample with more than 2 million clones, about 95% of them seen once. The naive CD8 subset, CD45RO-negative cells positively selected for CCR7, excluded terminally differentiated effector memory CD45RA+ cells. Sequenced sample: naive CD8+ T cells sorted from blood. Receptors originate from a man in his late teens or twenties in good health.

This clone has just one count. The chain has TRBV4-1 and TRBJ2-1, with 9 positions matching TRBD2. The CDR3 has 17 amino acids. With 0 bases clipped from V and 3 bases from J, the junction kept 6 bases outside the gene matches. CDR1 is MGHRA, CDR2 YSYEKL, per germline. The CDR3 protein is CASSQDHPTSGYNEQFF. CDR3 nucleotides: TGCGCCAGCAGCCAAGACCATCCGACTAGCGGCTACAATGAGCAGTTCTTC.

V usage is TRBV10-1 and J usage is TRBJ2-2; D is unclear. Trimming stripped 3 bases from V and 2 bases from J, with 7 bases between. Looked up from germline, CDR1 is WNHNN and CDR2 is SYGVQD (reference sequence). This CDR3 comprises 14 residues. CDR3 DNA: TGCGCCAGCAGTGAATATCCCAACACCGGGGAGCTGTTTTTT. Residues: CASSEYPNTGELFF.

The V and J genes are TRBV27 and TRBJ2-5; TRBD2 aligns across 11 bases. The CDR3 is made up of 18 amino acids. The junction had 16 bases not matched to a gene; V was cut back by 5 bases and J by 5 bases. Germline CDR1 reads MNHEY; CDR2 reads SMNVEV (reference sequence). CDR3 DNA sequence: TGTGCCAGCAGTCCGCCAACTAGCGGGAGTGGTTGGCTGGAGACCCAGTACTTC. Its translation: CASSPPTSGSGWLETQYF.

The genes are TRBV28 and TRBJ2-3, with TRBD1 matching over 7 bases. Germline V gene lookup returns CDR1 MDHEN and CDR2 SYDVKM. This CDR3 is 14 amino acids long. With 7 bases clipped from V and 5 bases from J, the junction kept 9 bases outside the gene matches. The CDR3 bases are TGTGCCAGCACCGGGGTAGGGGGCGAAGATACGCAGTATTTT. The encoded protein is CASTGVGGEDTQYF. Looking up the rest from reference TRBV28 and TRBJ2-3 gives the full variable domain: DVKVTQSSRYLVKRTGEKVFLECVQDMDHENMFWYRQDPGLGLRLIYFSYDVKMKEKGDIPEGYSVSREKKERFSLILESASTNQTSMYLCASTGVGGEDTQYFGPGTRLTVL.

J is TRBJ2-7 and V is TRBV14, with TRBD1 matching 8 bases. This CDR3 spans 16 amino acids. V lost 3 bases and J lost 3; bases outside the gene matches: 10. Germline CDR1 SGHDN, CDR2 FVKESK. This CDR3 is CASSQGYDRGNYEQYF. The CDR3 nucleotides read TGTGCCAGCAGCCAGGGGTATGACAGGGGAAACTACGAGCAGTACTTC.

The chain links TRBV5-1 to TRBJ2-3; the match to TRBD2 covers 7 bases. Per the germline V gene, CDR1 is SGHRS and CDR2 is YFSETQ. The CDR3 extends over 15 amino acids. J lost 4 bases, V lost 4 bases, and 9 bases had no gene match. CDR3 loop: CASSGIWEGSDTQYF. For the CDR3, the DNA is TGCGCCAGCAGCGGGATTTGGGAGGGTTCAGATACGCAGTATTTT.

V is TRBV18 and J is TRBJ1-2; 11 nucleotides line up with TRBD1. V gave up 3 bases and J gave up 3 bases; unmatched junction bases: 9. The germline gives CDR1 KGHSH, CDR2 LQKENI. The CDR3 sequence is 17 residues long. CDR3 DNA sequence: TGTGCCAGCTCACCTTCGGGACAGGGGGGTTTTGACTATGGCTACACCTTC. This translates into CASSPSGQGGFDYGYTF.

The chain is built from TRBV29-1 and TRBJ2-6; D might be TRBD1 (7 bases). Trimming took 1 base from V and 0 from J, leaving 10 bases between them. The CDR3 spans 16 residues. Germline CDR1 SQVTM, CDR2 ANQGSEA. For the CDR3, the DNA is TGCAGCGTTGAAGGGGGGGACAGCTCTGGGGCCAACGTCCTGACTTTC. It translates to CSVEGGDSSGANVLTF. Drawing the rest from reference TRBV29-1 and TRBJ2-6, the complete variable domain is SAVISQKPSRDICQRGTSLTIQCQVDSQVTMMFWYRQQPGQSLTLIATANQGSEATYESGFVIDKFPISRPNLTFSTLTVSNMSPEDSSIYLCSVEGGDSSGANVLTFGAGSRLTVL.

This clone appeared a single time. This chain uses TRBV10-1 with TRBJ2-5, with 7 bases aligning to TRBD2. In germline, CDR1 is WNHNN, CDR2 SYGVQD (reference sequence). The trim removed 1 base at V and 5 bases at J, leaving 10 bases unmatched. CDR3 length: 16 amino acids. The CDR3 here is CASSEYVGGPEETQYF. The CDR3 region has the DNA TGCGCCAGCAGTGAGTACGTGGGAGGGCCGGAGGAGACCCAGTACTTC.

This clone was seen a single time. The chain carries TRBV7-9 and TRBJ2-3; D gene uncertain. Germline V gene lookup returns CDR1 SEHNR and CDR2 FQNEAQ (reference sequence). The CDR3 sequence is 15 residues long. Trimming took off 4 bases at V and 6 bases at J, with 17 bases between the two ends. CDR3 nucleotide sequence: TGTGCCAGCAGCTACGGTGCCGGGTTTCCGGATACGCAGTATTTT. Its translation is CASSYGAGFPDTQYF.

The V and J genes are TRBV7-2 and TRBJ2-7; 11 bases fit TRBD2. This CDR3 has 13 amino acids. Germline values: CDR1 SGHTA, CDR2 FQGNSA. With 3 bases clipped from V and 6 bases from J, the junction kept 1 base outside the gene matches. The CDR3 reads CASSFTSGGEQYF. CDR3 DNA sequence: TGTGCCAGCAGCTTTACTAGCGGGGGCGAGCAGTACTTC.

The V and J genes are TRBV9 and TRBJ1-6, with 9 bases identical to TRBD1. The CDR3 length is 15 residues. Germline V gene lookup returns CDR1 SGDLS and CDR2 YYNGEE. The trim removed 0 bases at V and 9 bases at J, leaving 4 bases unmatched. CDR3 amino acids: CASSVEETGGSPLHF. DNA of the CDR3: TGTGCCAGCAGCGTAGAAGAGACAGGGGGTTCACCCCTCCACTTT. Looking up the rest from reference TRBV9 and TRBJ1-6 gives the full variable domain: DSGVTQTPKHLITATGQRVTLRCSPRSGDLSVYWYQQSLDQGLQFLIQYYNGEERAKGNILERFSAQQFPDLHSELNLSSLELGDSALYFCASSVEETGGSPLHFGNGTRLTVT.

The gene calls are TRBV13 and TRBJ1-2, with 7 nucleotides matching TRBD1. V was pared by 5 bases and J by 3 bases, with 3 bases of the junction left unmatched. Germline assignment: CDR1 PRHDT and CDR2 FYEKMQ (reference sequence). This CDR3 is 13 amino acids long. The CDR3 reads CASSATGYYGYTF. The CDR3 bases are TGTGCCAGCAGCGCGACAGGGTACTATGGCTACACCTTC.

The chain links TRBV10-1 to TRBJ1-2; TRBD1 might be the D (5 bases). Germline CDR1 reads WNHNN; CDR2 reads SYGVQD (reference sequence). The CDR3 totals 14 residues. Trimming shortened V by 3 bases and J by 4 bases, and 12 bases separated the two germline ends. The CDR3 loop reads CASSDGTGSYGYTF. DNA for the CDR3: TGCGCCAGCAGTGACGGGACGGGTAGCTATGGCTACACCTTC.

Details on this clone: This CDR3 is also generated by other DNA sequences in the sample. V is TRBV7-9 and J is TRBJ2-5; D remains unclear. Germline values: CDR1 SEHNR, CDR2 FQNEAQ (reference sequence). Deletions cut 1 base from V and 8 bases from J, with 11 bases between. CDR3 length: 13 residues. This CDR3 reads CASSLDQQGTQYF. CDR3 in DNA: TGTGCCAGCAGCTTAGATCAGCAAGGTACCCAGTACTTC.

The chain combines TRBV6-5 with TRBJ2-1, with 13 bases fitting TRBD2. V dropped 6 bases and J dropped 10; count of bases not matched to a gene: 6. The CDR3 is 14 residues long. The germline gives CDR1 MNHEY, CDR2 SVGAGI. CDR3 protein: CASSLTSGGSEQFF. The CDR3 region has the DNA TGTGCCAGCAGCTTGACTAGCGGGGGGTCGGAGCAGTTCTTC.

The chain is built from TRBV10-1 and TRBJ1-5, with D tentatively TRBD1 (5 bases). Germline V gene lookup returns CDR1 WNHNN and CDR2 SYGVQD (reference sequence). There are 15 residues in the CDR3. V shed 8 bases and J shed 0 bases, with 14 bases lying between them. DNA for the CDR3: TGCGCCAGCGCGAATGGGGGAAATAGCAATCAGCCCCAGCATTTT. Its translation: CASANGGNSNQPQHF.

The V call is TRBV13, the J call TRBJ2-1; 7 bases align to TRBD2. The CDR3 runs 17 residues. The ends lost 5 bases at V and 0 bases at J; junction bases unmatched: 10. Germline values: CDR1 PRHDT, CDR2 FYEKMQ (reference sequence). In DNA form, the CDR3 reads TGTGCCAGCAGCCCTAAGTTAGCGGGCCGCTCCTACAATGAGCAGTTCTTC. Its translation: CASSPKLAGRSYNEQFF. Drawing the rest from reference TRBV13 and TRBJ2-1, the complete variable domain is AAGVIQSPRHLIKEKRETATLKCYPIPRHDTVYWYQQGPGQDPQFLISFYEKMQSDKGSIPDRFSAQQFSDYHSELNMSSLELGDSALYFCASSPKLAGRSYNEQFFGPGTRLTVL.

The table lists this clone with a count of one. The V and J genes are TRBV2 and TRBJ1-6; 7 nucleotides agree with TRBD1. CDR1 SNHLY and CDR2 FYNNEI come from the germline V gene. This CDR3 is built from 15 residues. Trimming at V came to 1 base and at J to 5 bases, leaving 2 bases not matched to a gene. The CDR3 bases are TGTGCCAGCAGTGAAGAGGGGGCGCATAATTCACCCCTCCACTTT. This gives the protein CASSEEGAHNSPLHF.

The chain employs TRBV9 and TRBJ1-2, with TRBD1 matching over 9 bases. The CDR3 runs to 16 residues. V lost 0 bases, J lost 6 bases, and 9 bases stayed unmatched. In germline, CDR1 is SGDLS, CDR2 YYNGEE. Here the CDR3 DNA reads TGTGCCAGCAGCGTAGTCCCGCCGACAGGGGGAGATGGCTACACCTTC. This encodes CASSVVPPTGGDGYTF.

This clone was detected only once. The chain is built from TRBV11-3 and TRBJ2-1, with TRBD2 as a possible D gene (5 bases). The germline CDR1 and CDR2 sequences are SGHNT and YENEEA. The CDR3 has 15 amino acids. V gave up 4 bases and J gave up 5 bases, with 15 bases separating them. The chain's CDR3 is CASSSPADHDNEQFF. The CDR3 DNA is TGTGCCAGCAGCTCCCCAGCGGACCACGACAATGAGCAGTTCTTC.